The rows below give T cell receptor beta chains drawn from one sample of a study of CD8+ T cells in alopecia areata. Sequenced by immunoSEQ multiplex PCR; TCRdb stores in-frame clones only, minus some. The sample has 130,000 to 150,000 clones, roughly 50% seen once. The sequenced sample consisted of CD4+ T cells sorted from blood. The receptor set was obtained from a human donor with alopecia areata. CDR3s include the opening cysteine and the closing phenylalanine or tryptophan. A D gene is named only where the DNA matches it firmly. Not all rows give a size; the values are once, few, many and, for expanded clones, a class.

V gene: TRBV2
J gene: TRBJ1-3
clone size: NA
D gene: NA
CDR3 protein: CASSEMRSGNTIYF
CDR3 DNA: TGTGCCAGCAGTGAAATGAGATCTGGAAACACCATATATTTT

V gene: TRBV5-1
J gene: TRBJ2-5
clone size: NA
D gene: NA
CDR3 protein: CASSPGRVEETQYF
CDR3 DNA: TGCGCCAGCAGTCCGGGCAGGGTTGAAGAGACCCAGTACTTC

V gene: TRBV28
J gene: TRBJ2-5
clone size: NA
D gene: NA
CDR3 protein: CASSFLETQYF
CDR3 DNA: TGTGCCAGCAGTTTCTTAGAGACCCAGTACTTC

V gene: TRBV5-4
J gene: TRBJ2-1
clone size: NA
D gene: NA
CDR3 protein: CASSSRDHNEQFF
CDR3 DNA: TGTGCCAGCAGCTCCCGTGATCACAATGAGCAGTTCTTC

V gene: TRBV28
J gene: TRBJ2-5
clone size: few
D gene: TRBD2
CDR3 protein: CASSAGTGGTQYF
CDR3 DNA: TGTGCCAGCAGTGCTGGGACGGGGGGGACCCAGTACTTC

V gene: TRBV29-1
J gene: TRBJ1-1
clone size: NA
D gene: TRBD1
CDR3 protein: CSVDRTNTEAFF
CDR3 DNA: TGCAGCGTGGACAGGACGAACACTGAAGCTTTCTTT

V gene: TRBV5-1
J gene: TRBJ2-1
clone size: NA
D gene: TRBD2
CDR3 protein: CASSPSGRVDNEQFF
CDR3 DNA: TGCGCCAGCAGCCCAAGCGGGAGGGTTGACAATGAGCAGTTCTTC

V gene: TRBV29-1
J gene: TRBJ1-1
clone size: few
D gene: NA
CDR3 protein: CSVEVFRNTEAFF
CDR3 DNA: TGCAGCGTTGAAGTTTTTAGGAACACTGAAGCTTTCTTT

V gene: TRBV29-1
J gene: TRBJ2-1
clone size: few
D gene: NA
CDR3 protein: CSVSTHRNEQFF
CDR3 DNA: TGCAGCGTTTCCACTCATAGAAATGAGCAGTTCTTC

V gene: TRBV28
J gene: TRBJ2-1
clone size: NA
D gene: TRBD2
CDR3 protein: CASNLGGLVNEQFF
CDR3 DNA: TGTGCCAGCAACCTAGGTGGACTAGTAAATGAGCAGTTCTTC

V gene: TRBV5-4
J gene: TRBJ2-3
clone size: NA
D gene: TRBD2
CDR3 protein: CASSHPNIAGGRDTQYF
CDR3 DNA: TGTGCCAGCAGCCATCCAAACATAGCGGGAGGGCGGGATACGCAGTATTTT

V gene: TRBV5-1
J gene: TRBJ2-7
clone size: NA
D gene: NA
CDR3 protein: CASSLRGRGIHEQYF
CDR3 DNA: TGCGCCAGCAGCTTGAGGGGCAGGGGCATCCACGAGCAGTACTTC

V gene: TRBV30
J gene: TRBJ1-1
clone size: NA
D gene: NA
CDR3 protein: CAWSSWGGRNTEAFF
CDR3 DNA: TGTGCCTGGAGTAGCTGGGGGGGGAGGAACACTGAAGCTTTCTTT

V gene: TRBV5-1
J gene: TRBJ2-1
clone size: NA
D gene: TRBD2
CDR3 protein: CASSSGEISGSKNEQFF
CDR3 DNA: TGCGCCAGCAGTTCTGGGGAGATTAGCGGGAGTAAAAATGAGCAGTTCTTC

V gene: TRBV29-1
J gene: TRBJ2-1
clone size: NA
D gene: TRBD1
CDR3 protein: CSVVGTVFYEQFF
CDR3 DNA: TGCAGCGTTGTTGGGACAGTATTCTATGAGCAGTTCTTC

V gene: TRBV11-1
J gene: TRBJ2-3
clone size: NA
D gene: NA
CDR3 protein: CASSIPRSGSTDTQYF
CDR3 DNA: TGTGCCAGCAGCATACCACGTTCAGGGAGCACAGATACGCAGTATTTT

V gene: TRBV2
J gene: TRBJ2-1
clone size: NA
D gene: NA
CDR3 protein: CASSYDSYYNEQFF
CDR3 DNA: TGTGCCAGCAGTTACGACAGTTACTACAATGAGCAGTTCTTC

V gene: TRBV5-1
J gene: TRBJ2-5
clone size: NA
D gene: NA
CDR3 protein: CASSQDQETQYF
CDR3 DNA: TGCGCCAGCAGCCAGGACCAAGAGACCCAGTACTTC

V gene: TRBV5-1
J gene: TRBJ1-1
clone size: NA
D gene: NA
CDR3 protein: CASSLSDYTEAFF
CDR3 DNA: TGCGCCAGCAGCTTGTCGGATTACACTGAAGCTTTCTTT

V gene: TRBV30
J gene: TRBJ1-5
clone size: few
D gene: NA
CDR3 protein: CAWSETGPLYQPQHF
CDR3 DNA: TGTGCCTGGAGTGAAACAGGCCCTTTATATCAGCCCCAGCATTTT

V gene: TRBV29-1
J gene: TRBJ2-1
clone size: NA
D gene: TRBD1
CDR3 protein: CSVGMRTGQRVEQFF
CDR3 DNA: TGCAGCGTTGGTATGCGGACAGGTCAAAGAGTTGAGCAGTTCTTC

V gene: TRBV27
J gene: TRBJ1-5
clone size: NA
D gene: NA
CDR3 protein: CASSLQGYQPQHF
CDR3 DNA: TGTGCCAGCAGTTTACAAGGGTATCAGCCCCAGCATTTT

V gene: TRBV6-5
J gene: TRBJ2-3
clone size: NA
D gene: NA
CDR3 protein: CASSSLGEPSTDTQYF
CDR3 DNA: TGTGCCAGCAGTTCTCTTGGAGAGCCTAGCACAGATACGCAGTATTTT

V gene: TRBV29-1
J gene: TRBJ1-4
clone size: NA
D gene: NA
CDR3 protein: CSVRGRAVEKLFF
CDR3 DNA: TGCAGCGTTCGGGGCAGGGCGGTGGAAAAACTGTTTTTT

V gene: TRBV28
J gene: TRBJ2-7
clone size: NA
D gene: NA
CDR3 protein: CASSAVGRPYF
CDR3 DNA: TGTGCCAGCAGTGCTGTAGGCCGACCGTACTTC

V gene: TRBV2
J gene: TRBJ1-1
clone size: NA
D gene: TRBD1
CDR3 protein: CASIRGGVMNTEAFF
CDR3 DNA: TGTGCCAGCATTAGAGGGGGCGTCATGAACACTGAAGCTTTCTTT

V gene: TRBV29-1
J gene: TRBJ1-1
clone size: NA
D gene: NA
CDR3 protein: CSVVGPLGAFF
CDR3 DNA: TGCAGCGTTGTGGGTCCCCTTGGCGCTTTCTTT

V gene: TRBV7-2
J gene: TRBJ2-5
clone size: few
D gene: NA
CDR3 protein: CASSLSTWTQSETQYF
CDR3 DNA: TGTGCCAGCAGCTTGAGTACCTGGACCCAATCGGAGACCCAGTACTTC

V gene: TRBV14
J gene: TRBJ2-1
clone size: NA
D gene: NA
CDR3 protein: CASSQLATYNEQFF
CDR3 DNA: TGTGCCAGCAGCCAACTAGCGACCTACAATGAGCAGTTCTTC

V gene: TRBV20-1
J gene: TRBJ2-1
clone size: few
D gene: NA
CDR3 protein: CSASLVYEQFF
CDR3 DNA: TGCAGTGCTAGCCTAGTGTATGAGCAGTTCTTC

V gene: TRBV29-1
J gene: TRBJ2-7
clone size: NA
D gene: TRBD2
CDR3 protein: CSVGRGDEQYF
CDR3 DNA: TGCAGCGTCGGGCGGGGGGACGAGCAGTACTTC

V gene: TRBV5-4
J gene: TRBJ2-5
clone size: NA
D gene: TRBD2
CDR3 protein: CASSGGQVKREGQETQYF
CDR3 DNA: TGTGCCAGCAGCGGAGGGCAGGTGAAGCGGGAGGGCCAAGAGACCCAGTACTTC

V gene: TRBV29-1
J gene: TRBJ1-1
clone size: few
D gene: NA
CDR3 protein: CSVAQGVGTEAFF
CDR3 DNA: TGCAGCGTGGCCCAAGGGGTAGGGACTGAAGCTTTCTTT

V gene: TRBV7-2
J gene: TRBJ2-7
clone size: NA
D gene: NA
CDR3 protein: CASSLRNEQYF
CDR3 DNA: TGTGCCAGCAGCTTAAGGAACGAGCAGTACTTC

V gene: TRBV5-1
J gene: TRBJ2-3
clone size: NA
D gene: NA
CDR3 protein: CASSSRTDTQYF
CDR3 DNA: TGCGCCAGCAGCTCCCGCACAGATACGCAGTATTTT

V gene: TRBV27
J gene: TRBJ1-1
clone size: NA
D gene: NA
CDR3 protein: CASRKMLDTEAFF
CDR3 DNA: TGTGCCAGCAGGAAAATGTTAGACACTGAAGCTTTCTTT

V gene: TRBV2
J gene: TRBJ2-1
clone size: NA
D gene: TRBD1
CDR3 protein: CASVQGAYNEQFF
CDR3 DNA: TGTGCCAGCGTACAGGGGGCGTACAATGAGCAGTTCTTC

V gene: TRBV7-9
J gene: TRBJ2-1
clone size: NA
D gene: NA
CDR3 protein: CASTRHGSSFNEQFF
CDR3 DNA: TGTGCCAGCACCCGACACGGGAGTTCCTTCAATGAGCAGTTCTTC